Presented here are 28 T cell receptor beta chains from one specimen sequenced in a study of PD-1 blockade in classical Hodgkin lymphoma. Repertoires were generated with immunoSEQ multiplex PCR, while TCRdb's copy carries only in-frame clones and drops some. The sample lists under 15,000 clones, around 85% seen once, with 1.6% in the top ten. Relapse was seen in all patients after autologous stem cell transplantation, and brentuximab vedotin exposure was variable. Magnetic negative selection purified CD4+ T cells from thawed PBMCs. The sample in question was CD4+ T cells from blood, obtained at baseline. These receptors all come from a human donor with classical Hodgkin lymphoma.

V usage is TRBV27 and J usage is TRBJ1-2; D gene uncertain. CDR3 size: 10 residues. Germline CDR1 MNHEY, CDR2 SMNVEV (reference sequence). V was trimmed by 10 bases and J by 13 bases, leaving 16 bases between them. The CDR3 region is CAIDRDVRTF. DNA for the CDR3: TGTGCCATCGACCGGGATGTCCGCACCTTC.

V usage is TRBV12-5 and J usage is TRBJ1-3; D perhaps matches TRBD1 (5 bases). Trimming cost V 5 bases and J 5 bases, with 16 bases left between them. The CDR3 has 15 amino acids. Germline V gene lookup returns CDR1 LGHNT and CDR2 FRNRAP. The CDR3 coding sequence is TGTGCTAGTGGTCCTACCTGGGACTGGAGAAACACCATATATTTT. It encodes CASGPTWDWRNTIYF.

The CDR3 protein is CASSFLRYEQYF. The CDR3 nucleotides read TGTGCCAGCAGTTTTTTACGGTACGAGCAGTACTTC. The chain links TRBV28 to TRBJ2-7; no clear D. The V gene lost 3 bases and the J gene lost 4 bases, with 7 bases spanning the gap. There are 12 residues in the CDR3. CDR1 is MDHEN and CDR2 is SYDVKM in the germline V gene.

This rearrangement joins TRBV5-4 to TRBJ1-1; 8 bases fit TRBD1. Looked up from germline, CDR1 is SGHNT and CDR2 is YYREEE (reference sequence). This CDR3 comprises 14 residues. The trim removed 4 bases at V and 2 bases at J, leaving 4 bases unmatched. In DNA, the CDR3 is TGTGCCAGCAGCCCGGGACAGGTCAACACTGAAGCTTTCTTT. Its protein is CASSPGQVNTEAFF. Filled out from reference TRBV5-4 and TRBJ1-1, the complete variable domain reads ETGVTQSPTHLIKTRGQQVTLRCSSQSGHNTVSWYQQALGQGPQFIFQYYREEENGRGNFPPRFSGLQFPNYSSELNVNALELDDSALYLCASSPGQVNTEAFFGQGTRLTVV.

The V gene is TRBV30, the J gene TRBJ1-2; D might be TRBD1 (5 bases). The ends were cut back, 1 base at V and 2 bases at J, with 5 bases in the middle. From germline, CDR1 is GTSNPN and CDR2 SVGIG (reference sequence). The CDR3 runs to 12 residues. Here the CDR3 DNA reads TGTGCCTGGAGTGCAGGGAACTATGGCTACACCTTC. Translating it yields CAWSAGNYGYTF. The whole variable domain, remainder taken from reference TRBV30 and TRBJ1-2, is SQTIHQWPATLVQPVGSPLSLECTVEGTSNPNLYWYRQAAGRGLQLLFYSVGIGQISSEVPQNLSASRPQDRQFILSSKKLLLSDSGFYLCAWSAGNYGYTFGSGTRLTVV.

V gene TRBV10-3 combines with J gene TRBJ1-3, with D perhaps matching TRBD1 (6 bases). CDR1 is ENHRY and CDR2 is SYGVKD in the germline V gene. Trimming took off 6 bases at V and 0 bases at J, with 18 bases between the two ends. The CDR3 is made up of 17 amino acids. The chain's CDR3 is CAISQIITGSSGNTIYF. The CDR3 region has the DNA TGTGCCATCAGCCAAATAATCACAGGGAGCTCTGGAAACACCATATATTTT.

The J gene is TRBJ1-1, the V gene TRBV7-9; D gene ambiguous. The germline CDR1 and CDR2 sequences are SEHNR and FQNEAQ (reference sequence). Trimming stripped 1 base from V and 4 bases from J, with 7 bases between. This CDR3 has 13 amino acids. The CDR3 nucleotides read TGTGCCAGCAGCTTAGGGGCACGCACTGAAGCTTTCTTT. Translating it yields CASSLGARTEAFF. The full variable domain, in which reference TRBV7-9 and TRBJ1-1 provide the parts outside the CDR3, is DTGVSQNPRHKITKRGQNVTFRCDPISEHNRLYWYRQTLGQGPEFLTYFQNEAQLEKSRLLSDRFSAERPKGSFSTLEIQRTEQGDSAMYLCASSLGARTEAFFGQGTRLTVV.

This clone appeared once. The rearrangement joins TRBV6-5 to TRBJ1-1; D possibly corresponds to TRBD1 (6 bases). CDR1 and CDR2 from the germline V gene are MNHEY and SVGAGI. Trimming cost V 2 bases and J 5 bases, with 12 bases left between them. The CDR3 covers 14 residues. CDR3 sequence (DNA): TGTGCCAGCAGTTACGCCAGGGGAGGAACTGAAGCTTTCTTT. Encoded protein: CASSYARGGTEAFF.

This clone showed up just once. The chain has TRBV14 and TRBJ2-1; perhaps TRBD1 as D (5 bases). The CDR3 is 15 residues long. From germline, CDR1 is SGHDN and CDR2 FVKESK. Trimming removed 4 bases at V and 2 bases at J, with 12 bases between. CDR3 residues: CASSPRTRAYNEQFF. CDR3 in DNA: TGTGCCAGCAGCCCACGGACACGGGCCTACAATGAGCAGTTCTTC. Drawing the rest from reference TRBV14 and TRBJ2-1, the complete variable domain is EAGVTQFPSHSVIEKGQTVTLRCDPISGHDNLYWYRRVMGKEIKFLLHFVKESKQDESGMPNNRFLAERTGGTYSTLKVQPAELEDSGVYFCASSPRTRAYNEQFFGPGTRLTVL.

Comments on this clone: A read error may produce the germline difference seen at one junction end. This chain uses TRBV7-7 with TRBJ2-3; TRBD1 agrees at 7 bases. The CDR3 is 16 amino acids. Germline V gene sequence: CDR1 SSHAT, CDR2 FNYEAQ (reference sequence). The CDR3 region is CASSLGGQLSTDTQYF. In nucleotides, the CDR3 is TGTGCTAGCAGCTTAGGGGGACAGCTAAGCACAGATACGCAGTATTTT.

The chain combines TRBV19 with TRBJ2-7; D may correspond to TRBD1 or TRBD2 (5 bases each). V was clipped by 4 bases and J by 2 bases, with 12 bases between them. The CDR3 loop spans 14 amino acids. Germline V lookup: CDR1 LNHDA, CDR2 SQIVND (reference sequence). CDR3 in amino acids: CASSNRDPPYEQYF. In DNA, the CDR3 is TGTGCCAGTAGTAACCGGGACCCACCCTACGAGCAGTACTTC. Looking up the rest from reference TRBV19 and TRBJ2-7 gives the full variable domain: DGGITQSPKYLFRKEGQNVTLSCEQNLNHDAMYWYRQDPGQGLRLIYYSQIVNDFQKGDIAEGYSVSREKKESFPLTVTSAQKNPTAFYLCASSNRDPPYEQYFGPGTRLTVT.

The CDR3 DNA reads as TGTGCCAGCAGCCGGGGAGGGTCGGACACTGAAGCTTTCTTT. Translated: CASSRGGSDTEAFF. The rearrangement joins TRBV4-2 to TRBJ1-1; no firm D call. V lost 4 bases, J lost 3 bases, and 12 bases lay in between. This CDR3 has 14 amino acids. Germline assignment: CDR1 LGHNA and CDR2 YNFKEQ.

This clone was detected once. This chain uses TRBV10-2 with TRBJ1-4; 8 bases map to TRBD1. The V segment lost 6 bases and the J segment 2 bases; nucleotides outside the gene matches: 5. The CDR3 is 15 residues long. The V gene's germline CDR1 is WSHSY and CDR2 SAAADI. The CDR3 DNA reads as TGCGCCAGCAGGGACAGGGTGGGCACTAATGAAAAACTGTTTTTT. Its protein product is CASRDRVGTNEKLFF.

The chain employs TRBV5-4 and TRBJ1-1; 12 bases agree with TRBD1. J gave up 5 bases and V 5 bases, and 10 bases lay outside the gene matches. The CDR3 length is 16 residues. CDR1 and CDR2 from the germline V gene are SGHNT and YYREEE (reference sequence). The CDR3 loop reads CASSRPGTGGTTEAFF. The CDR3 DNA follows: TGTGCCAGCAGTCGTCCCGGGACAGGGGGCACAACTGAAGCTTTCTTT.

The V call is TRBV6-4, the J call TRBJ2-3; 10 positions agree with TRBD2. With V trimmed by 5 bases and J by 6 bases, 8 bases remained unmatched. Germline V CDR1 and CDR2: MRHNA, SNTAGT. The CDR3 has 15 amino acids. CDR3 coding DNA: TGTGCCAGCAGTAGAGCGGGGGGGCTGGAGGATACGCAGTATTTT. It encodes CASSRAGGLEDTQYF.

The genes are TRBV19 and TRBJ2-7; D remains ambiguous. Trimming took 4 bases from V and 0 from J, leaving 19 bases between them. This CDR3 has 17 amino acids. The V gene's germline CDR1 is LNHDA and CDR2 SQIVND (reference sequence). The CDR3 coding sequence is TGTGCCAGTAGTAAGGTTTCGGGCAGTTCCTTCTCCTACGAGCAGTACTTC. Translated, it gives CASSKVSGSSFSYEQYF. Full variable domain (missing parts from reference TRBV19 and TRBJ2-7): DGGITQSPKYLFRKEGQNVTLSCEQNLNHDAMYWYRQDPGQGLRLIYYSQIVNDFQKGDIAEGYSVSREKKESFPLTVTSAQKNPTAFYLCASSKVSGSSFSYEQYFGPGTRLTVT.

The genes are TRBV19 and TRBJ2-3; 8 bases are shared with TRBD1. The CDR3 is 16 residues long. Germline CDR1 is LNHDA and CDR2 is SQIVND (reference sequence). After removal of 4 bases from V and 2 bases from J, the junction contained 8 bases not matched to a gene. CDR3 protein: CASSSGQGVVTDTQYF. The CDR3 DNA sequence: TGTGCCAGTAGTAGTGGACAGGGAGTGGTCACAGATACGCAGTATTTT.

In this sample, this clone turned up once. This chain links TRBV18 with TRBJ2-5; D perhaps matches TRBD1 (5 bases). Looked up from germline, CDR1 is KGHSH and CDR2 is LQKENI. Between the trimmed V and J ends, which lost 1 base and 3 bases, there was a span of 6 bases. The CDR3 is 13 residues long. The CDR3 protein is CASSPRTKETQYF. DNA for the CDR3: TGTGCCAGCTCACCACGGACAAAAGAGACCCAGTACTTC.

The CDR3 here is CASSPTRDEQFF. The CDR3 nucleotides read TGTGCCAGCTCACCAACCAGGGATGAGCAGTTCTTC. The chain recombines TRBV18 with TRBJ2-1; TRBD1 might be the D (5 bases). The germline V and J ends were trimmed by 2 bases and 8 bases, with 7 bases remaining between them. The CDR3 covers 12 residues. Germline V gene lookup returns CDR1 KGHSH and CDR2 LQKENI. Supplemented by reference TRBV18 and TRBJ2-1, the full variable domain reads NAGVMQNPRHLVRRRGQEARLRCSPMKGHSHVYWYRQLPEEGLKFMVYLQKENIIDESGMPKERFSAEFPKEGPSILRIQQVVRGDSAAYFCASSPTRDEQFFGPGTRLTVL.

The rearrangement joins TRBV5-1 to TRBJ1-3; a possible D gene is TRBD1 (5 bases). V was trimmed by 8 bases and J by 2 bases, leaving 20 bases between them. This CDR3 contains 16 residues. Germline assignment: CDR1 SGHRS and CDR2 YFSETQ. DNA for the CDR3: TGCGCCAGTGAAAGCGGGGGAAAAGCCGCTGGAAACACCATATATTTT. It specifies CASESGGKAAGNTIYF.

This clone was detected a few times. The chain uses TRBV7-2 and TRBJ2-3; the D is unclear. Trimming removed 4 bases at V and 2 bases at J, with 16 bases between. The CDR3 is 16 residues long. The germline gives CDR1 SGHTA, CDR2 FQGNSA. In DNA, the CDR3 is TGTGCCAGCAGCTCCTCTATTTCTACAGCCACAGATACGCAGTATTTT. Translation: CASSSSISTATDTQYF.

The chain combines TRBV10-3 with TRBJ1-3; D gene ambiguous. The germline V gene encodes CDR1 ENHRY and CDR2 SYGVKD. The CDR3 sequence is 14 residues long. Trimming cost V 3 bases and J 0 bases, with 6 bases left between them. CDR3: CAISDGFSGNTIYF. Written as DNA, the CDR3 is TGTGCCATCAGTGACGGTTTCTCTGGAAACACCATATATTTT.

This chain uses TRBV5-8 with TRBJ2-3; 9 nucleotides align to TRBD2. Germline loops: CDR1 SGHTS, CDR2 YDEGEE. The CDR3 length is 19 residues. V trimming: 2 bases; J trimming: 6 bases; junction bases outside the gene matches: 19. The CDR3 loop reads CASSFRRRLGRGGSDTQYF. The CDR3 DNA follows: TGTGCCAGCAGCTTTAGGAGGCGGCTAGGGCGGGGGGGCTCGGATACGCAGTATTTT.

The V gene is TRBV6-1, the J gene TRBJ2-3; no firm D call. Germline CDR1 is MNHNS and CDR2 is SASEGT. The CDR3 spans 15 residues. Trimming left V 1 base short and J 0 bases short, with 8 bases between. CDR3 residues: CASSEVWVSTDTQYF. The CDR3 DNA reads TGTGCCAGCAGTGAAGTGTGGGTCAGCACAGATACGCAGTATTTT.

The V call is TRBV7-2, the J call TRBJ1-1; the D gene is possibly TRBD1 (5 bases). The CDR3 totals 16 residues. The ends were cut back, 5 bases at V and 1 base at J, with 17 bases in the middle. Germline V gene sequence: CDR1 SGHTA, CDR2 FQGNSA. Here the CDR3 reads CASSGPPGLQNTEAFF. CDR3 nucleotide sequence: TGTGCCAGCAGCGGTCCCCCGGGGCTCCAGAACACTGAAGCTTTCTTT.

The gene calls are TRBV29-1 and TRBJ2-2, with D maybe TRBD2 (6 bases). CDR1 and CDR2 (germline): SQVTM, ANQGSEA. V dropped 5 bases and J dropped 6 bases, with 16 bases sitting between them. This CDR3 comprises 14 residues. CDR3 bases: TGCAGCGTTTCAGACCGGGGCGGGGCCGGGGAGCTGTTTTTT. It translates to CSVSDRGGAGELFF.

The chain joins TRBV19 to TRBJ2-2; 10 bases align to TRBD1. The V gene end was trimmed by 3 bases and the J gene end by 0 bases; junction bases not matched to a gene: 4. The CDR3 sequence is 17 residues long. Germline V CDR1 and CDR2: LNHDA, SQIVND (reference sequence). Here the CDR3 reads CASSIGTGAANTGELFF. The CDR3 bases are TGTGCCAGTAGTATCGGGACAGGGGCAGCGAACACCGGGGAGCTGTTTTTT.

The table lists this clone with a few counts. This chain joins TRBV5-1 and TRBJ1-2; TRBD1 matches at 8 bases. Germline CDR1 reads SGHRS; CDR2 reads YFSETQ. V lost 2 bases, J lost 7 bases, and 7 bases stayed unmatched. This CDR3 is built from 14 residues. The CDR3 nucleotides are TGCGCCAGCAGCTTATCACAGGGGGATTCTGGCTACACCTTC. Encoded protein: CASSLSQGDSGYTF.